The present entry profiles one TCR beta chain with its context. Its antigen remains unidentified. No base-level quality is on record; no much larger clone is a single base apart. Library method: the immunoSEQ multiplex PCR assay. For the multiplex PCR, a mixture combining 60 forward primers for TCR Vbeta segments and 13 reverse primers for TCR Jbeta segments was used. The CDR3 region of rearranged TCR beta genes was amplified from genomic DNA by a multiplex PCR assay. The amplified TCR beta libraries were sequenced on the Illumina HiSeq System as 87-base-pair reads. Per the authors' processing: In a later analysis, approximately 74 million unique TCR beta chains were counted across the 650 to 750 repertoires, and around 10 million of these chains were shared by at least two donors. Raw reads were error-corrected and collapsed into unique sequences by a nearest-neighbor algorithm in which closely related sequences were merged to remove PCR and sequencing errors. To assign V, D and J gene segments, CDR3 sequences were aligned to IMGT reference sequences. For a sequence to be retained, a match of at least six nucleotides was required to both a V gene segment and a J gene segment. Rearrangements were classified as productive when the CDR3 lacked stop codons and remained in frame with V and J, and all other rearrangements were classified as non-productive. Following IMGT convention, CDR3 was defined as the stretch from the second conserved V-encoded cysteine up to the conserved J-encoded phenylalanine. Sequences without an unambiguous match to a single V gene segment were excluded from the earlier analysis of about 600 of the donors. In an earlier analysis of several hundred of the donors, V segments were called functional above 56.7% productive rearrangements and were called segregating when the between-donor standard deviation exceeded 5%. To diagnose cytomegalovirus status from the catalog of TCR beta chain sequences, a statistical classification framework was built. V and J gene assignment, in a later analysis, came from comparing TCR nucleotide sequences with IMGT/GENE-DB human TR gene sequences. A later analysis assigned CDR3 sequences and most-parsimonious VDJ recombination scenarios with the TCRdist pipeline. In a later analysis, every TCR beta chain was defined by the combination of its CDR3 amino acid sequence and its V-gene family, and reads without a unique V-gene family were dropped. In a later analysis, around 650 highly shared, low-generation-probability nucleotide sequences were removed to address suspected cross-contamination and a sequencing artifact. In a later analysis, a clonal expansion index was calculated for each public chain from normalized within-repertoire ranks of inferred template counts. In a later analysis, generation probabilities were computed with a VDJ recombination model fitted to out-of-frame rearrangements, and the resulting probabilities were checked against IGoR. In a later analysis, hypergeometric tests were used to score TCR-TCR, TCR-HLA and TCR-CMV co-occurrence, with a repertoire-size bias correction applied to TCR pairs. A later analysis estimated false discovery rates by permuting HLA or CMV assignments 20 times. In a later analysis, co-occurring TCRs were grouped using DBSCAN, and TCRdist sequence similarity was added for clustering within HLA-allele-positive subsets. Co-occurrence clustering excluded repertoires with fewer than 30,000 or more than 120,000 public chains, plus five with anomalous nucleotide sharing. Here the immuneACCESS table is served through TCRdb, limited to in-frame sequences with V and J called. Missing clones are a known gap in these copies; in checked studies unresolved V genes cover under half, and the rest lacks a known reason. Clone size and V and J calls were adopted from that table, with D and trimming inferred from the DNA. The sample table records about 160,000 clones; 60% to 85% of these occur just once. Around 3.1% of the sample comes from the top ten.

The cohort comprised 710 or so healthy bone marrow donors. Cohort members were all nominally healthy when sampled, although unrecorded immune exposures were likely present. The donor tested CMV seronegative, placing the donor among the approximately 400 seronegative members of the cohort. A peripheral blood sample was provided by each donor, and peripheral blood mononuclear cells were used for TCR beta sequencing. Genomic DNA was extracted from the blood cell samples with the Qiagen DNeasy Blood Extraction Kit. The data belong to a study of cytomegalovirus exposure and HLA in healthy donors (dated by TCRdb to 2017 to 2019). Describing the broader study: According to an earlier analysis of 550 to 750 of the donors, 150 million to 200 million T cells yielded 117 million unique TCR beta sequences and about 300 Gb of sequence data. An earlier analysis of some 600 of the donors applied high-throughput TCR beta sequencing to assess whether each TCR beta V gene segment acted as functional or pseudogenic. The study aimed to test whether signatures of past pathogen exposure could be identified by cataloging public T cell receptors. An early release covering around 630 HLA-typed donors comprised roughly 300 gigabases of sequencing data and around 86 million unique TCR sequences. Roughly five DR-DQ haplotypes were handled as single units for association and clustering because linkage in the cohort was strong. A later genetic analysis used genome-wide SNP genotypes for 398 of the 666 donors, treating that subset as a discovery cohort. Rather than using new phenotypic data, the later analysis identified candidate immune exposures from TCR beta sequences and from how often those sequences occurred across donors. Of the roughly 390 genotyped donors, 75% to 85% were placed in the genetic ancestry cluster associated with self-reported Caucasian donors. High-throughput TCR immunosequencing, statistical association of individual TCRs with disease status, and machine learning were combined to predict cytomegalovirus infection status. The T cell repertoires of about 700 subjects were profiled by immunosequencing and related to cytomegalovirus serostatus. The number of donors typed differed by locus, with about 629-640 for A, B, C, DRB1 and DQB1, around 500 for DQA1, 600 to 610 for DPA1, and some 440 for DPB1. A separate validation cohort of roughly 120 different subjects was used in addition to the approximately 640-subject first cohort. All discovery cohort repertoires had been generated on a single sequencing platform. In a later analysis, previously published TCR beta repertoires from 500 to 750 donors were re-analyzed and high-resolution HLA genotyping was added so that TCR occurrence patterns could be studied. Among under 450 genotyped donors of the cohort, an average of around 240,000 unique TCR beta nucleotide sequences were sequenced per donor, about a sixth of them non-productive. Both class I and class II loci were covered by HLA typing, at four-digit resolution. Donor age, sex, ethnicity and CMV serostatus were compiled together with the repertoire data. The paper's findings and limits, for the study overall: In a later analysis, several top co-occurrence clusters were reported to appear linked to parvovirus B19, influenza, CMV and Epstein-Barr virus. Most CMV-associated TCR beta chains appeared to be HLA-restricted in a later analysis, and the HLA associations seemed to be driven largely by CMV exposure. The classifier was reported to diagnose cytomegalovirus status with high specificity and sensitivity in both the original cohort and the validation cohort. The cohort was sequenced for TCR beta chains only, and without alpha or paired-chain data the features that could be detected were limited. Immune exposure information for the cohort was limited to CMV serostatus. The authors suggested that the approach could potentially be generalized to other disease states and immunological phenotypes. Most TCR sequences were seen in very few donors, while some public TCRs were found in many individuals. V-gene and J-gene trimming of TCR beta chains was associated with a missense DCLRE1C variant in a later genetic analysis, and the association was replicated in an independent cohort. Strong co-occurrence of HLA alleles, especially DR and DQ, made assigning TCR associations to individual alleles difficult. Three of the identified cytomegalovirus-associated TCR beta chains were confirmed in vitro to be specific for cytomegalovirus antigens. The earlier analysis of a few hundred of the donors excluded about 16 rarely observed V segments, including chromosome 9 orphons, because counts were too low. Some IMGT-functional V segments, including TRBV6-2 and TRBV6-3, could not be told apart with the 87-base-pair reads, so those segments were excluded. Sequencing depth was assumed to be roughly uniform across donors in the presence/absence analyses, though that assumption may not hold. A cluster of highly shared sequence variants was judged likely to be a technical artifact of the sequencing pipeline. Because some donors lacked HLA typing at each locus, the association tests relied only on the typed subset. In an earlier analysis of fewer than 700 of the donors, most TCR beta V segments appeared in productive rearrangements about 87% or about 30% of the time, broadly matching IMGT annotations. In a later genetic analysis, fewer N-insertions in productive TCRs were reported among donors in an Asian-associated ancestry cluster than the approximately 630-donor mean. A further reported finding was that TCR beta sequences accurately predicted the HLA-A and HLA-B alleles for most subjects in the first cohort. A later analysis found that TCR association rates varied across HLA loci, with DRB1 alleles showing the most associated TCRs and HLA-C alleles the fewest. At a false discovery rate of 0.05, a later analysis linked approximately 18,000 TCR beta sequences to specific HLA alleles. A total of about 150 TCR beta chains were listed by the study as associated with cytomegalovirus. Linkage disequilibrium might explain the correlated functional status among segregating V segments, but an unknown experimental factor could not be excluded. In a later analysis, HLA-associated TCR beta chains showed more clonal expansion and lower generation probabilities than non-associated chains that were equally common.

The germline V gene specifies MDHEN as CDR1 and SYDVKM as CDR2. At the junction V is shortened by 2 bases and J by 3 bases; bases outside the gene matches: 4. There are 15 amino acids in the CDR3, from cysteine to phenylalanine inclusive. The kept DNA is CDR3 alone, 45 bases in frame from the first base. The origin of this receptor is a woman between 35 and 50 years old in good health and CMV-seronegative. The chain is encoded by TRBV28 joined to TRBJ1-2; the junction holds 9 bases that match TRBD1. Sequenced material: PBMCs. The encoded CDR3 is CASSLPGTGYYGYTF. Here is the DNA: TGTGCCAGCAGTTTACCTGGGACAGGGTACTATGGCTACACCTTC.